This T cell receptor beta chain was sequenced for a study of blood T cell repertoires in COVID-19. The CDR3 length is 15 residues. Trimming removed 1 base at V and 3 bases at J, with 14 bases between. Original processing notes: Amplification from reference gene primers served as the basis for estimated nucleated cell counts. Sequencing was performed with immunoSEQ multiplex PCR; in TCRdb, only in-frame clones are kept and a portion is missing. Clone size and the V and J calls come from that table; the DNA yielded D and trimming. Of more than 40,000 clones listed, nearly 90% are singletons. The V gene is TRBV5-3, the J gene TRBJ2-7; weak D call: TRBD2 (5 bases). TRBV5-3 is an ORF; its function is uncertain. The clonotype comes from a man aged 50-60 years with active COVID-19. Sample: peripheral blood. The CDR3 coding sequence is TGTGCCAGAAGCTTGAACGGGGATGGTGTCTACGAGCAGTACTTC. It codes for CARSLNGDGVYEQYF.